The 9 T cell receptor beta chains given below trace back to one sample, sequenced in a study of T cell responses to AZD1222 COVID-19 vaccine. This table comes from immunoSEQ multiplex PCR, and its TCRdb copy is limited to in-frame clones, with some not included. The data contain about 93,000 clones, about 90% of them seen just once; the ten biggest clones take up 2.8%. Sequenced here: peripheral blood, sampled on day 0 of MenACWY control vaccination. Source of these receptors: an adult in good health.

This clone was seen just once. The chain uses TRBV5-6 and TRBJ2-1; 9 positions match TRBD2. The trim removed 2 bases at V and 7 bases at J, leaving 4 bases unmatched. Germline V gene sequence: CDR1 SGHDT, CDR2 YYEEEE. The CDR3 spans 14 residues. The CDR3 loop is CASSFGGGANEQFF. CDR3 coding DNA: TGTGCCAGCAGCTTTGGCGGGGGGGCTAATGAGCAGTTCTTC.

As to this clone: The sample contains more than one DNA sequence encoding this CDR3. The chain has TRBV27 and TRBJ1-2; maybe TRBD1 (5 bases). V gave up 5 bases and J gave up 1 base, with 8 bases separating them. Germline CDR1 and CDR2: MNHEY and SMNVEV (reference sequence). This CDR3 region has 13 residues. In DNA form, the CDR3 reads TGTGCCAGCAGTCTTGGGGGTAACTATGGCTACACCTTC. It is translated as CASSLGGNYGYTF.

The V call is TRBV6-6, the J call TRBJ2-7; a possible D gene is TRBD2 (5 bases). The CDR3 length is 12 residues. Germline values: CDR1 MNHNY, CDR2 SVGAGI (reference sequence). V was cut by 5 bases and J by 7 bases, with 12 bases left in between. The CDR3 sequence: CASSPGYEEQYF. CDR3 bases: TGTGCCAGCAGTCCGGGGTACGAGGAGCAGTACTTC.

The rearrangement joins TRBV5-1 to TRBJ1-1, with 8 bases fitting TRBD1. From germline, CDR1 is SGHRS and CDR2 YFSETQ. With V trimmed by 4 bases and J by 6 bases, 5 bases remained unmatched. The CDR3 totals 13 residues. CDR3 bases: TGCGCCAGCAGCGTGACAGGGGCCCCTGAAGCTTTCTTT. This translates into CASSVTGAPEAFF.

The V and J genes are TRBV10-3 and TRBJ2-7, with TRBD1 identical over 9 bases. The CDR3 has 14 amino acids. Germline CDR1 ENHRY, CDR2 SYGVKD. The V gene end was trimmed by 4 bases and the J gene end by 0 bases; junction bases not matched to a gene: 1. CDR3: CAISGTGDSYEQYF. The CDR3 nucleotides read TGTGCCATCAGTGGGACAGGGGACTCCTACGAGCAGTACTTC.

The CDR3 sequence: CAWSSYQGWDEQFF. As DNA, the CDR3 is TGTGCCTGGAGTTCTTATCAGGGATGGGATGAGCAGTTCTTC. The chain recombines TRBV30 with TRBJ2-1; D might be TRBD1 (5 bases). Deletions cut 2 bases from V and 8 bases from J, with 16 bases between. Germline CDR1 GTSNPN, CDR2 SVGIG (reference sequence). This CDR3 comprises 14 residues.

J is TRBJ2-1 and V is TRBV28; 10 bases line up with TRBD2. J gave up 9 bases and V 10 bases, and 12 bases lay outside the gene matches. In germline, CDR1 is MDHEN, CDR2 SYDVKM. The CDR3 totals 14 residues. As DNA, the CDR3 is TGTGCCACAAATTCCGGGACTAGCGCGGTTGAGCAGTTCTTC. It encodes CATNSGTSAVEQFF. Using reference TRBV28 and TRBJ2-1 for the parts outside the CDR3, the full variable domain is DVKVTQSSRYLVKRTGEKVFLECVQDMDHENMFWYRQDPGLGLRLIYFSYDVKMKEKGDIPEGYSVSREKKERFSLILESASTNQTSMYLCATNSGTSAVEQFFGPGTRLTVL.

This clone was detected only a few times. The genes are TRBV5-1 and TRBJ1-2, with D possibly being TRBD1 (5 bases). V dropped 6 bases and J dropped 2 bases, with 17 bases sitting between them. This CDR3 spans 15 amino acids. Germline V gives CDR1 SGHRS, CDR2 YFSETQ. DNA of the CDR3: TGCGCCAGCACCCTACAGACAGATGTAAACTATGGCTACACCTTC. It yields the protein CASTLQTDVNYGYTF.

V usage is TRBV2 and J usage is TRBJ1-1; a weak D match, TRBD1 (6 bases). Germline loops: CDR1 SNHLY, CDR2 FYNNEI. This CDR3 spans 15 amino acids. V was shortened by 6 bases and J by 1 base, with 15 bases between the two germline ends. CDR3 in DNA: TGTGCCAGCAGCCGCGATCCGGGGGCGAACACTGAAGCTTTCTTT. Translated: CASSRDPGANTEAFF.